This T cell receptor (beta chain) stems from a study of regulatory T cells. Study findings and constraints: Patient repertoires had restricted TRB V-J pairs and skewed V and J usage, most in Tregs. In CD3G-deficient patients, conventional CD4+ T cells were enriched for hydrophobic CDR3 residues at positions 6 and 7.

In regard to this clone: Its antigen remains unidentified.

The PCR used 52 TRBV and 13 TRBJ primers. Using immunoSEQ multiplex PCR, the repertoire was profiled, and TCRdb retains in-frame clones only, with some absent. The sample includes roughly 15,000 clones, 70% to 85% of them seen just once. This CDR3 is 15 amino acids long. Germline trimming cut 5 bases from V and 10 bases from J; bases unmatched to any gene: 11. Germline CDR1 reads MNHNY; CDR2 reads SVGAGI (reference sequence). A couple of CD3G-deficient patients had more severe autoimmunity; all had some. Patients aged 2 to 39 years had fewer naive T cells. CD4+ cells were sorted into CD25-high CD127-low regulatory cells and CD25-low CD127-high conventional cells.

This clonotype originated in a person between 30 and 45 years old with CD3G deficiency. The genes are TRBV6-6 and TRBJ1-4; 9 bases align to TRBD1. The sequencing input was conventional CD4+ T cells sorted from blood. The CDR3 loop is CASSKPGQGAGKLFF. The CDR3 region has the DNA TGTGCCAGCAGTAAGCCGGGACAGGGTGCAGGAAAACTGTTTTTT.